The clone carrying this T cell receptor (beta chain) was observed once. Trimming removed 5 bases from V and 2 bases from J, with 13 bases in between. CDR1 SGHTA and CDR2 FQGTGA come from the germline V gene. There are 15 residues in the CDR3. This record comes from a study of blood T cell repertoires in COVID-19. Libraries were prepared by immunoSEQ multiplex PCR; TCRdb keeps only in-frame clonotypes and omits some of them. The sample contains 300,000 or so clones, approximately 90% of which appear only once. Sequencing used peripheral blood. The receptor was derived from a young woman with COVID-19, enrolled during active disease. V and J are TRBV7-3 and TRBJ1-3, with D possibly TRBD1 on 6 matching bases. This chain's CDR3 is CASSPTGSTGNTIYF. CDR3 coding DNA: TGTGCCAGCAGCCCTACAGGGAGTACTGGAAACACCATATATTTT.